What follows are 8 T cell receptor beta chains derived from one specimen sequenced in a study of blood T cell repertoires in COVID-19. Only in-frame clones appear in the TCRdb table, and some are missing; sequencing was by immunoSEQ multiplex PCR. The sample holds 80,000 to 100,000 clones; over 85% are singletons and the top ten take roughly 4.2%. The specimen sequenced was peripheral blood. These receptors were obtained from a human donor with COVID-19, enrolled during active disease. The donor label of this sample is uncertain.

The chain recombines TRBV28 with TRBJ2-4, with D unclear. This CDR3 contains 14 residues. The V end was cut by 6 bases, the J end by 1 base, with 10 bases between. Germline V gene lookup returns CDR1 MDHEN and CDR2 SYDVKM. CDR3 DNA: TGTGCCAGCAGATCGAACGGGGCCAAAAACATTCAGTACTTC. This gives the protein CASRSNGAKNIQYF.

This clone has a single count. CDR3 region: CASSTTGARGEKLFF. DNA of the CDR3: TGTGCCAGCAGCACTACAGGGGCCCGAGGCGAAAAACTGTTTTTT. The chain combines TRBV5-4 with TRBJ1-4, with 7 bases aligning to TRBD1. The length of the CDR3 is 15 residues. Trimming cost V 4 bases and J 8 bases; bases outside gene matches: 11. Germline V gene data show CDR1 as SGHNT and CDR2 as YYREEE (reference sequence).

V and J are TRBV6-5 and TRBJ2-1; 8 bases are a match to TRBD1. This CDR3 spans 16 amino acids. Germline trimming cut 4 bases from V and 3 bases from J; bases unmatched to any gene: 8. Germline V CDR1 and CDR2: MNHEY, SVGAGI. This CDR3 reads CASSSGTGQHYNEQFF. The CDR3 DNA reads TGTGCCAGCAGTTCGGGGACAGGTCAACACTACAATGAGCAGTTCTTC.

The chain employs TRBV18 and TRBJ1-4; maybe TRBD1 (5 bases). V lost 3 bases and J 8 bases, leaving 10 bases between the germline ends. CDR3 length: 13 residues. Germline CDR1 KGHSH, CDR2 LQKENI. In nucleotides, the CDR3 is TGTGCCAGCTCACCGCGGACAATAGAAAAACTGTTTTTT. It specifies CASSPRTIEKLFF.

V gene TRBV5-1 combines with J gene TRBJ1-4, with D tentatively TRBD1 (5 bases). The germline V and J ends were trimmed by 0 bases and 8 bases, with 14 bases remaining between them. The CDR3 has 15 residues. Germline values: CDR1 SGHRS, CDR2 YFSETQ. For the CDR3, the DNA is TGCGCCAGCAGCTTGGGTCTAGGGGCAAAGGAAAAACTGTTTTTT. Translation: CASSLGLGAKEKLFF. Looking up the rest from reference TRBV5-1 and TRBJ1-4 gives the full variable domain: KAGVTQTPRYLIKTRGQQVTLSCSPISGHRSVSWYQQTPGQGLQFLFEYFSETQRNKGNFPGRFSGRQFSNSRSEMNVSTLELGDSALYLCASSLGLGAKEKLFFGSGTQLSVL.

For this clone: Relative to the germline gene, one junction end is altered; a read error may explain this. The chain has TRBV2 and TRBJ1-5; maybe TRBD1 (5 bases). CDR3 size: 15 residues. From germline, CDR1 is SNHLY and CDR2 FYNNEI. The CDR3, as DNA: TGTGCCAGCAGAGAAGCGGGGCTGTGGAATCAGCCCCAGCATTTT. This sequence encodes CASREAGLWNQPQHF.

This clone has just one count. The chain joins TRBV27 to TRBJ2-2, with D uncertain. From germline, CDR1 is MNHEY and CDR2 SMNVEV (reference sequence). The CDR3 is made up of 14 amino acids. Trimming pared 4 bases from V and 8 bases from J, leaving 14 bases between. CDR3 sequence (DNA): TGTGCCAGCAGTTCCCGGGTCGATCGGGGGGAGCTGTTTTTT. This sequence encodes CASSSRVDRGELFF.

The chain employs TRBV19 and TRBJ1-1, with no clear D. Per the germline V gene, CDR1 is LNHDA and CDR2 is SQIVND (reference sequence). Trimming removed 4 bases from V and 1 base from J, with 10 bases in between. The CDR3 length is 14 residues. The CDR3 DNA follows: TGTGCCAGTAGTAGCCCAACTAGGAACACTGAAGCTTTCTTT. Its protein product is CASSSPTRNTEAFF.